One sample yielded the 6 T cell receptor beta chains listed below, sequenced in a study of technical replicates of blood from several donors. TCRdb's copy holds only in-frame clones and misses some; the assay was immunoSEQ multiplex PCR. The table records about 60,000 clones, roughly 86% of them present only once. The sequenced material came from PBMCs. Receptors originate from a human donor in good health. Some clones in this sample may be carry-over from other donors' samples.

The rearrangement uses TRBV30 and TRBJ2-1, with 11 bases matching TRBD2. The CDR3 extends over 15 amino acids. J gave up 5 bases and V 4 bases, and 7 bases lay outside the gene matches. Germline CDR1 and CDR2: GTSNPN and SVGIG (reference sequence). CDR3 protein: CAWMERLAGNNEQFF. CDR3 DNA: TGTGCCTGGATGGAGAGACTAGCGGGAAACAATGAGCAGTTCTTC.

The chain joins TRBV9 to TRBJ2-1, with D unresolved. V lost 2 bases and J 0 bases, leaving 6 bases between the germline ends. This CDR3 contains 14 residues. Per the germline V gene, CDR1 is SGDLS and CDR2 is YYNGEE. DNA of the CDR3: TGTGCCAGCAGCGTGGCTCACTCCTACAATGAGCAGTTCTTC. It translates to CASSVAHSYNEQFF.

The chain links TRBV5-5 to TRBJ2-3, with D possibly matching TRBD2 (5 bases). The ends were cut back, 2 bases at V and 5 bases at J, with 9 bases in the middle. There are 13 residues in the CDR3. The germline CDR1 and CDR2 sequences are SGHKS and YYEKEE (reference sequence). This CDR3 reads CASSLRGGDTQYF. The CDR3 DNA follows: TGTGCCAGCAGCTTACGGGGTGGAGATACGCAGTATTTT.

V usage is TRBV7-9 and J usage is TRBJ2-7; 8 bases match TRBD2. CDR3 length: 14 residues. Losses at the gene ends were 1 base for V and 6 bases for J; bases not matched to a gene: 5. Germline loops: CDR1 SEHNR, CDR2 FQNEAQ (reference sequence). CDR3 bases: TGTGCCAGCAGCTTAGGTGGGACTAGTTCCGAGCAGTACTTC. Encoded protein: CASSLGGTSSEQYF.

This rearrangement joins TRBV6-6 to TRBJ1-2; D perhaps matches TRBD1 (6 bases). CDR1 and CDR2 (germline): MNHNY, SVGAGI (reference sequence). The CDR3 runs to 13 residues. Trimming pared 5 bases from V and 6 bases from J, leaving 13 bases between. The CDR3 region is CASSTGYRDGYTF. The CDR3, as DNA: TGTGCCAGCAGTACGGGGTACAGGGATGGCTACACCTTC.

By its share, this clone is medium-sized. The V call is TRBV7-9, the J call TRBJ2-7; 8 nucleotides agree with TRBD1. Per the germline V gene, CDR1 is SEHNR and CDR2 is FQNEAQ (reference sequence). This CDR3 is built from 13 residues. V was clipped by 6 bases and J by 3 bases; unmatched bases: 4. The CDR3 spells CASSLQGDYEQYF. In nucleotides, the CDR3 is TGTGCCAGCAGTCTACAGGGGGACTACGAGCAGTACTTC. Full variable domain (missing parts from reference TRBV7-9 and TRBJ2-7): DTGVSQNPRHKITKRGQNVTFRCDPISEHNRLYWYRQTLGQGPEFLTYFQNEAQLEKSRLLSDRFSAERPKGSFSTLEIQRTEQGDSAMYLCASSLQGDYEQYFGPGTRLTVT.